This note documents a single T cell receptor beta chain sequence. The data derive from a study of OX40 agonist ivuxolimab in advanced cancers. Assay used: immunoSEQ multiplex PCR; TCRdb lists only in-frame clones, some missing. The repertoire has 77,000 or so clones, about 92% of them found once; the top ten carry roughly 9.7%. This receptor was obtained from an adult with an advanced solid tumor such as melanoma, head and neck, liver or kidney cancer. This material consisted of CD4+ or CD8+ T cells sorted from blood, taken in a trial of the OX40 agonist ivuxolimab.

CDR3 nucleotides: TGTGCCAGCAGCCATGGGGCAGGGACAGGAGAGAGCTATGGCTACACCTTC. Translation: CASSHGAGTGESYGYTF. The chain carries TRBV7-6 and TRBJ1-2; 8 bases are shared with TRBD1. J gave up 4 bases and V 5 bases, and 15 bases lay outside the gene matches. This CDR3 is 17 amino acids long. Germline values: CDR1 SGHVS, CDR2 FNYEAQ.